These 29 T cell receptor beta chains came from one sample sequenced in a study of blood T cell repertoires in COVID-19 (dated by TCRdb to 2018 to 2021). The library was generated by the immunoSEQ multiplex PCR assay. TCRdb carries this immuneACCESS record with in-frame sequences only. Its versions omit some clonotypes, under half of them owing to an unresolved V gene in the studies checked, with the rest unexplained. Across this sample there are over 250,000 clones, with 85% to 90% seen only once. The ten largest clones take up 10% to 15% of the sample. Source material: peripheral blood. The source is a human donor in a cohort sampled during active COVID-19.

The rearrangement joins TRBV18 to TRBJ1-2, with no clear D. The germline CDR1 and CDR2 sequences are KGHSH and LQKENI. Trimming pared 5 bases from V and 1 base from J, leaving 17 bases between. This CDR3 has 16 amino acids. The CDR3 DNA sequence: TGTGCCAGCTCAGACTTCGCGGGGAAGGGTAACTATGGCTACACCTTC. This sequence encodes CASSDFAGKGNYGYTF.

This clone was observed a handful of times. The DNA for the CDR3 is TGTGCCAGCAGCTTGGGACTCCACAATGAGCAGTTCTTC. Protein: CASSLGLHNEQFF. The gene calls are TRBV5-5 and TRBJ2-1; D unresolved. The germline gives CDR1 SGHKS, CDR2 YYEKEE (reference sequence). V lost 0 bases and J lost 5, with 6 bases in between. The CDR3 is made up of 13 amino acids.

This clone was seen only once. The rearrangement joins TRBV11-1 to TRBJ2-3, with 7 bases fitting TRBD1. The CDR3 runs to 15 residues. V shed 4 bases, J shed 1 base, and the junction held 5 bases outside the gene matches. Germline lookup yields CDR1 SGHAT and CDR2 FQDESV (reference sequence). The CDR3 is CASSSMGQRTDTQYF. For the CDR3, the DNA is TGTGCCAGCAGCTCCATGGGACAGCGCACAGATACGCAGTATTTT.

V usage is TRBV5-1 and J usage is TRBJ2-3; D remains ambiguous. Trimming left V 5 bases short and J 0 bases short, with 10 bases between. Germline CDR1 SGHRS, CDR2 YFSETQ. This CDR3 has 14 residues. CDR3 nucleotide sequence: TGCGCCAGCAGGATTGGCTCTAGCACAGATACGCAGTATTTT. Amino acid sequence: CASRIGSSTDTQYF.

The V and J genes are TRBV28 and TRBJ2-2; possibly TRBD1 for D (6 bases). There are 16 residues in the CDR3. Germline V gene lookup returns CDR1 MDHEN and CDR2 SYDVKM. V was clipped by 4 bases and J by 1 base, with 13 bases between them. DNA for the CDR3: TGTGCCAGCAGTTCCCGGGACACCAGGAACACCGGGGAGCTGTTTTTT. Amino acids: CASSSRDTRNTGELFF.

The table lists this clone with a count of one. The chain joins TRBV5-1 to TRBJ1-1; 9 nucleotides line up with TRBD1. The germline gives CDR1 SGHRS, CDR2 YFSETQ. The V gene end was trimmed by 4 bases and the J gene end by 6 bases; junction bases not matched to a gene: 7. The CDR3 length is 14 residues. The CDR3 region has the DNA TGCGCCAGCAGCGGAACAGGGGGCGAATCTGAAGCTTTCTTT. Translation: CASSGTGGESEAFF. The entire variable domain, with the rest obtained from reference TRBV5-1 and TRBJ1-1, is as follows: KAGVTQTPRYLIKTRGQQVTLSCSPISGHRSVSWYQQTPGQGLQFLFEYFSETQRNKGNFPGRFSGRQFSNSRSEMNVSTLELGDSALYLCASSGTGGESEAFFGQGTRLTVV.

The chain uses TRBV7-2 and TRBJ2-1; perhaps TRBD2 as D (5 bases). V was clipped by 5 bases and J by 8 bases, with 31 bases between them. Germline V gives CDR1 SGHTA, CDR2 FQGNSA. This CDR3 contains 19 residues. This CDR3 is CASSHTLIILGSGRDEQFF. The CDR3 coding sequence is TGTGCCAGCAGCCATACCCTTATAATTCTCGGTTCGGGGAGAGATGAGCAGTTCTTC.

The chain carries TRBV28 and TRBJ2-6; TRBD2 is a possible D gene (5 bases). V shed 5 bases and J shed 5 bases, with 7 bases lying between them. This CDR3 is built from 13 residues. Germline values: CDR1 MDHEN, CDR2 SYDVKM. The CDR3 sequence is CASSPGRANVLTF. CDR3 DNA: TGTGCCAGCAGTCCGGGGAGGGCCAACGTCCTGACTTTC.

The gene calls are TRBV2 and TRBJ2-2; the match to TRBD1 covers 9 bases. The CDR3 sequence is 15 residues long. Germline V gives CDR1 SNHLY, CDR2 FYNNEI. V was clipped by 8 bases and J by 3 bases; unmatched bases: 7. CDR3 nucleotides: TGTGCCAGCGGTCCGAGGACAGGGGACACCGGGGAGCTGTTTTTT. Its protein is CASGPRTGDTGELFF.

The sample holds one count of this clone. J is TRBJ1-2 and V is TRBV3-1 (or the pseudogene TRBV3-2), with 9 bases aligning to TRBD1. CDR3 length: 15 residues. Germline lookup yields CDR1 LGHDT and CDR2 YNNKEL (reference sequence). The ends lost 6 bases at V and 6 bases at J; junction bases unmatched: 11. The CDR3 nucleotides are TGTGCCAGCAGTCGCCCCGGGACAGGGCCGGATGGCTACACCTTC. Its protein is CASSRPGTGPDGYTF.

The chain joins TRBV19 to TRBJ2-7, with D maybe TRBD1 (8 bases). This CDR3 contains 15 residues. The V gene lost 1 base and the J gene lost 2 bases, with 12 bases spanning the gap. Germline values: CDR1 LNHDA, CDR2 SQIVND (reference sequence). CDR3 DNA: TGTGCCAGTAGTATAGCGGGGGGACAGGCCTACGAGCAGTACTTC. This codes for CASSIAGGQAYEQYF.

The chain recombines TRBV3-1 (or the pseudogene TRBV3-2) with TRBJ1-3, with TRBD1 matching over 8 bases. CDR1 LGHDT and CDR2 YNNKEL come from the germline V gene (reference sequence). The CDR3 consists of 14 residues. J gave up 7 bases and V 6 bases, and 8 bases lay outside the gene matches. The CDR3 here is CASRTGTGVNTIYF. DNA of the CDR3: TGTGCCAGCAGAACCGGGACAGGAGTTAACACCATATATTTT.

This chain links TRBV4-3 with TRBJ2-5; D might be TRBD1 (6 bases). Germline loops: CDR1 LGHNA, CDR2 YSLEER. Trimming pared 1 base from V and 4 bases from J, leaving 10 bases between. CDR3 length: 14 amino acids. The CDR3 nucleotides are TGCGCCAGCAGCCAAGGGACAGTGTCAGAGACCCAGTACTTC. This gives the protein CASSQGTVSETQYF.

The gene calls are TRBV9 and TRBJ2-7, with D hard to call. There are 14 residues in the CDR3. The germline V gene encodes CDR1 SGDLS and CDR2 YYNGEE. The V and J ends lost 0 bases and 3 bases respectively, with 10 bases between them. The CDR3 reads CASSVGRESYEQYF. DNA of the CDR3: TGTGCCAGCAGCGTAGGTCGAGAAAGCTACGAGCAGTACTTC.

The chain couples TRBV3-1 (or the pseudogene TRBV3-2) to TRBJ1-5, with D possibly matching TRBD1 (6 bases). Germline CDR1 LGHDT, CDR2 YNNKEL (reference sequence). The CDR3 spans 14 residues. Deletions cut 3 bases from V and 2 bases from J, with 8 bases between. The chain's CDR3 is CASSQAGGNQPQHF. Written as DNA, the CDR3 is TGTGCCAGCAGCCAGGCAGGGGGCAATCAGCCCCAGCATTTT.

The chain is built from TRBV28 and TRBJ1-5, with TRBD1 identical over 8 bases. Germline V gives CDR1 MDHEN, CDR2 SYDVKM. The CDR3 loop spans 19 amino acids. With V trimmed by 2 bases and J by 0 bases, 12 bases remained unmatched. The CDR3 sequence is CASSLAGQGAAFSNQPQHF. The CDR3 DNA reads TGTGCCAGCAGTTTAGCCGGGCAGGGGGCGGCTTTTAGCAATCAGCCCCAGCATTTT.

This clone appeared a few times. This chain uses TRBV5-4 with TRBJ2-5; 9 positions agree with TRBD2. The CDR3 spans 16 residues. V shed 0 bases, J shed 5 bases, and the junction held 8 bases outside the gene matches. The V gene's germline CDR1 is SGHNT and CDR2 YYREEE (reference sequence). The CDR3 bases are TGTGCCAGCAGCTTGGGGCGGGAGGGCCGGTGGGAGACCCAGTACTTC. The encoded protein is CASSLGREGRWETQYF.

Comments on this clone: An end of the junction does not agree with germline; a read error may underlie this. The gene calls are TRBV2 and TRBJ2-3; a weak D match, TRBD2 (5 bases). Germline assignment: CDR1 SNHLY and CDR2 FYNNEI. The CDR3 has 12 residues. The CDR3 sequence is CASSPEGAAAHF. CDR3 DNA: TGTGCCAGCAGCCCCGAGGGAGCCGCAGCCCATTTT.

The table lists this clone with a count of one. This rearrangement joins TRBV14 to TRBJ2-3, with D tentatively TRBD1 (6 bases). V lost 2 bases and J 3 bases, leaving 12 bases between the germline ends. This CDR3 is 15 amino acids long. Germline CDR1 SGHDN, CDR2 FVKESK. The CDR3 DNA reads TGTGCCAGCAGCCAATTCCGGACAGCAACAGATACGCAGTATTTT. Translated, it gives CASSQFRTATDTQYF.

The genes are TRBV11-2 and TRBJ1-6; 10 nucleotides align to TRBD1. This CDR3 region has 16 residues. Trimming removed 5 bases from V and 9 bases from J; junction bases left unmatched: 10. Germline V gene data show CDR1 as SGHAT and CDR2 as FQNNGV. DNA of the CDR3: TGTGCCAGCAGCCCCCTCCTCCGGGACAGGGGTTCACCCCTCCACTTT. Amino acid sequence: CASSPLLRDRGSPLHF.

V is TRBV29-1 and J is TRBJ2-7, with D maybe TRBD2 (6 bases). This CDR3 has 13 residues. Looked up from germline, CDR1 is SQVTM and CDR2 is ANQGSEA. CDR3 in amino acids: CRRRGPCSYEQYF. CDR3 nucleotides: TGCAGGAGGAGGGGCCCTTGCTCCTACGAGCAGTACTTC.

The chain carries TRBV29-1 and TRBJ1-1; no firm D call. V dropped 5 bases and J dropped 6 bases, with 10 bases sitting between them. Germline CDR1 and CDR2: SQVTM and ANQGSEA. The CDR3 length is 11 residues. CDR3 region: CSVMRASEAFF. The CDR3 bases are TGCAGCGTTATGAGGGCTTCTGAAGCTTTCTTT.

The genes are TRBV28 and TRBJ1-1; 10 bases align to TRBD1. Germline V gives CDR1 MDHEN, CDR2 SYDVKM. The junction had 20 bases not matched to a gene; V was cut back by 3 bases and J by 1 base. The CDR3 sequence is 21 residues long. CDR3 residues: CASSFVPGFRTGGLSNTEAFF. CDR3 DNA sequence: TGTGCCAGCAGTTTTGTCCCGGGTTTTAGGACAGGGGGATTATCGAACACTGAAGCTTTCTTT.

This chain joins TRBV6-5 and TRBJ2-5, with a possible D match to TRBD2 (5 bases). Trimming removed 7 bases from V and 4 bases from J, with 13 bases in between. Germline V gives CDR1 MNHEY, CDR2 SVGAGI. This CDR3 spans 13 amino acids. The CDR3 loop reads CASNRDSVETQYF. The CDR3 region has the DNA TGTGCCAGCAATCGGGATTCCGTAGAGACCCAGTACTTC.

The V call is TRBV9, the J call TRBJ2-3; 7 positions match TRBD2. The CDR3 spans 16 residues. V trimming: 0 bases; J trimming: 4 bases; junction bases outside the gene matches: 8. Germline V gene lookup returns CDR1 SGDLS and CDR2 YYNGEE. For the CDR3, the DNA is TGTGCCAGCAGCGTAGCAAATGCGGGAGTTGCAGATACGCAGTATTTT. It translates to CASSVANAGVADTQYF. Full variable domain (missing parts from reference TRBV9 and TRBJ2-3): DSGVTQTPKHLITATGQRVTLRCSPRSGDLSVYWYQQSLDQGLQFLIQYYNGEERAKGNILERFSAQQFPDLHSELNLSSLELGDSALYFCASSVANAGVADTQYFGPGTRLTVL.

This sequence joins TRBV6-5 and TRBJ2-7, with TRBD2 as a possible D gene (5 bases). Germline assignment: CDR1 MNHEY and CDR2 SVGAGI. Trimming removed 5 bases from V and 2 bases from J, with 13 bases in between. The CDR3 has 14 amino acids. This CDR3 reads CASSRRGSPYEQYF. The DNA of the CDR3 is TGTGCCAGCAGTCGACGGGGTTCTCCCTACGAGCAGTACTTC.

This clone was counted a few times. The chain is built from TRBV19 and TRBJ2-1; the match to TRBD1 covers 7 bases. Germline V gene data show CDR1 as LNHDA and CDR2 as SQIVND (reference sequence). The CDR3 extends over 14 amino acids. V lost 3 bases and J lost 5; bases outside the gene matches: 4. In nucleotides, the CDR3 is TGTGCCAGTAGTATGTCAGGGACAGACAATGAGCAGTTCTTC. Its translation is CASSMSGTDNEQFF.

V usage is TRBV28 and J usage is TRBJ1-4; D unresolved. This CDR3 is 15 amino acids long. From germline, CDR1 is MDHEN and CDR2 SYDVKM. Trimming left V 7 bases short and J 7 bases short, with 19 bases between. Here the CDR3 reads CASTRPAGEFEKLFF. CDR3 DNA: TGTGCCAGCACCAGGCCCGCCGGCGAATTTGAAAAACTGTTTTTT.

The chain recombines TRBV7-9 with TRBJ1-3; D gene unclear. Germline loops: CDR1 SEHNR, CDR2 FQNEAQ (reference sequence). V lost 6 bases and J 3 bases, leaving 12 bases between the germline ends. The CDR3 has 14 residues. The CDR3 DNA reads TGTGCCAGCAGGCCCGAGAATCTTGGAAACACCATATATTTT. It translates to CASRPENLGNTIYF.